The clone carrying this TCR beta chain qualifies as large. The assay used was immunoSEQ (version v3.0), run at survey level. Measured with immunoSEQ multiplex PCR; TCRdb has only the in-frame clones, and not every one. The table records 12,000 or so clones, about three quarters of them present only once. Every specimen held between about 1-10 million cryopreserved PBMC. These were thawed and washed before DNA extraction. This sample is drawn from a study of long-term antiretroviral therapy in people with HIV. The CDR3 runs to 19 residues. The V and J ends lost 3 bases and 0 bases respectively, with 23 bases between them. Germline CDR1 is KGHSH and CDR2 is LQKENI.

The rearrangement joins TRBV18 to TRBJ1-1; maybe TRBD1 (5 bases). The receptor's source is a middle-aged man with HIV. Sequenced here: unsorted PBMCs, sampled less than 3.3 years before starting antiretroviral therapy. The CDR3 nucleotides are TGTGCCAGCTCACCTACTCAAATGACAGAACTACTCGTGAACACTGAAGCTTTCTTT. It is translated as CASSPTQMTELLVNTEAFF.